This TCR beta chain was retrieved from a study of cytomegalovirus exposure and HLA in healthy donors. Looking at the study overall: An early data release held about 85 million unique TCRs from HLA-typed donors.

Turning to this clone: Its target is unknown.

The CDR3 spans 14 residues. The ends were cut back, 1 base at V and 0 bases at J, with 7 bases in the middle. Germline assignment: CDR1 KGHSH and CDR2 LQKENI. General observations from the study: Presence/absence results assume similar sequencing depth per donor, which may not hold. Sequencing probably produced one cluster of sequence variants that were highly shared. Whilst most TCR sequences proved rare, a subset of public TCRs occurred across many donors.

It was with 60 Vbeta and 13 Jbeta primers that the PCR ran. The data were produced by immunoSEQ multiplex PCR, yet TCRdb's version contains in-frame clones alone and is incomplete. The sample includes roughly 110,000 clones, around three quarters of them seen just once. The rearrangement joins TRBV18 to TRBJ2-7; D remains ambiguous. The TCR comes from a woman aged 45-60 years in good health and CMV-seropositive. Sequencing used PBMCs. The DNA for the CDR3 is TGTGCCAGCTCACCACAGGAGAGCTCCTACGAGCAGTACTTC. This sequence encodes CASSPQESSYEQYF.